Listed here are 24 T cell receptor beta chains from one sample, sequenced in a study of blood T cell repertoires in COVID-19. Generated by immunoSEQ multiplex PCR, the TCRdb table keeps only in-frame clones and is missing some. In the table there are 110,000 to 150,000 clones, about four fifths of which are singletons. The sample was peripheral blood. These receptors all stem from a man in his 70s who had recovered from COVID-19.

Written as DNA, the CDR3 is TGTGCCAGCAGCTTAACCCCGCTGAGCGGGAGGGCGGCAGATACGCAGTATTTT. Translation: CASSLTPLSGRAADTQYF. The genes are TRBV7-3 and TRBJ2-3, with TRBD2 matching over 10 bases. V was pared by 0 bases and J by 4 bases, with 10 bases of the junction left unmatched. This CDR3 has 18 amino acids. In germline, CDR1 is SGHTA, CDR2 FQGTGA.

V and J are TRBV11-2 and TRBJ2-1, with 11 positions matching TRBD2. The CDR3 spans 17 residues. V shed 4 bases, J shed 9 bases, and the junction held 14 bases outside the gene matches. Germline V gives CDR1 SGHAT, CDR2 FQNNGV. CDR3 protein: CASSSYRSSGRAFEQFF. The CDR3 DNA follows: TGTGCCAGCAGCTCTTACCGGAGTAGCGGGAGGGCCTTTGAGCAGTTCTTC.

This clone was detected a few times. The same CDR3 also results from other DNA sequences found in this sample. CDR3 DNA sequence: TGTGCCAGCAGTCCCGGCGGGGGCAATCAGCCCCAGCATTTT. Protein sequence: CASSPGGGNQPQHF. The chain uses TRBV6-6 and TRBJ1-5; no firm D call. V lost 5 bases to trimming and J lost 2 bases, with 10 bases between them. This CDR3 is built from 14 residues. Per germline, CDR1 MNHNY and CDR2 SVGAGI (reference sequence).

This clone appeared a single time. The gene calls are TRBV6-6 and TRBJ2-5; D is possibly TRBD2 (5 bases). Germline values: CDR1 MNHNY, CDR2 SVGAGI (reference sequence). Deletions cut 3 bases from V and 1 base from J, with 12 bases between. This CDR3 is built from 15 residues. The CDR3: CASSYGSVSQETQYF. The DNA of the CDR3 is TGTGCCAGCAGTTATGGTAGCGTCAGCCAAGAGACCCAGTACTTC.

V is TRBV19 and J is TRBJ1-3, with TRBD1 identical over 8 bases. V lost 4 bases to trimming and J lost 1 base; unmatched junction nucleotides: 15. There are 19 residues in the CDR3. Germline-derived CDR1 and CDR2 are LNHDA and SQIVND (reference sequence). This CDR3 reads CASSKAGQGATFSGNTIYF. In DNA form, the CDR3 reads TGTGCCAGTAGTAAGGCTGGGCAGGGGGCTACTTTTTCTGGAAACACCATATATTTT.

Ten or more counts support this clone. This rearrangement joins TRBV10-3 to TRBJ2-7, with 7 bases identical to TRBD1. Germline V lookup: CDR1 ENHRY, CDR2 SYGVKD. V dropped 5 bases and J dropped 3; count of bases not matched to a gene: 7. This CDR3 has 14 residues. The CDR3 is CAISRTGAYYEQYF. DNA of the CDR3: TGTGCCATCAGTAGGACAGGAGCTTACTACGAGCAGTACTTC.

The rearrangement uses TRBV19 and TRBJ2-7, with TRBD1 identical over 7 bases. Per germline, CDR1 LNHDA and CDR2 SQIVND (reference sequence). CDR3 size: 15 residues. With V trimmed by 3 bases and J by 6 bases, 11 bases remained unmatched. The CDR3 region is CASSIKGADYGEQYF. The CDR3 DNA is TGTGCCAGTAGTATCAAGGGGGCAGACTACGGCGAGCAGTACTTC. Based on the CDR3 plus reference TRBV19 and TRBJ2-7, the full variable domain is DGGITQSPKYLFRKEGQNVTLSCEQNLNHDAMYWYRQDPGQGLRLIYYSQIVNDFQKGDIAEGYSVSREKKESFPLTVTSAQKNPTAFYLCASSIKGADYGEQYFGPGTRLTVT.

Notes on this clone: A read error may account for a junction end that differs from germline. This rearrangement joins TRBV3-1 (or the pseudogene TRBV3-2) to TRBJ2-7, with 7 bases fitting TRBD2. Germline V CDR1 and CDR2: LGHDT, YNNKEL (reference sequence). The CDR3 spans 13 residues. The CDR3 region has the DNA TGTGCCAGCACCCAAGGCGGGAGCTACGAGCAGTACTTC. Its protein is CASTQGGSYEQYF.

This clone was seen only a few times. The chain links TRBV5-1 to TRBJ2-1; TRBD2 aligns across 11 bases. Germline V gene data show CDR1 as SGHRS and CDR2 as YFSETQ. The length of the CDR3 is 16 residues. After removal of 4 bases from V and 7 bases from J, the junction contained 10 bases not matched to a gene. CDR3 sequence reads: CASSKTSGSLTNEQFF. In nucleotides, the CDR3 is TGCGCCAGCAGCAAAACTAGCGGGAGCTTGACGAATGAGCAGTTCTTC.

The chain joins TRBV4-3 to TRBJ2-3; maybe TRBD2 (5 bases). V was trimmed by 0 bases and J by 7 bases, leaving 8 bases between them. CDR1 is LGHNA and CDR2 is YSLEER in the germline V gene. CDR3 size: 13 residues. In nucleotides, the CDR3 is TGCGCCAGCAGCCAAGAGACTATTCATACGCAGTATTTT. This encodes CASSQETIHTQYF.

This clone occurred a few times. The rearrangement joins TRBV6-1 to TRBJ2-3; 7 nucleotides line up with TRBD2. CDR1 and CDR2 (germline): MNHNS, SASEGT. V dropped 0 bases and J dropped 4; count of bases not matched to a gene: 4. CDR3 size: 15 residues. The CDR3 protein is CASSEAGGRADTQYF. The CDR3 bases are TGTGCCAGCAGTGAAGCGGGAGGGAGGGCAGATACGCAGTATTTT.

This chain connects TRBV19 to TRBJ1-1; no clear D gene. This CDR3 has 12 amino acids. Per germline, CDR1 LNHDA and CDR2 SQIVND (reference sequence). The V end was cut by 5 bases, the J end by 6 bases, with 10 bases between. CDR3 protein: CASSRGRAEAFF. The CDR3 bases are TGTGCCAGTAGTCGAGGCCGGGCTGAAGCTTTCTTT.

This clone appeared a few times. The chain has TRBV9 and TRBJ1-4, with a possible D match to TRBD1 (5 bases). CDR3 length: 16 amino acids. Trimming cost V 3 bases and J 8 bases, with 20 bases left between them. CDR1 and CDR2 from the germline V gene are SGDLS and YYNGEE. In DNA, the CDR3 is TGTGCCAGCAGCGGACGACGGGGGGAGGCCTCGGAAAAACTGTTTTTT. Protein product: CASSGRRGEASEKLFF.

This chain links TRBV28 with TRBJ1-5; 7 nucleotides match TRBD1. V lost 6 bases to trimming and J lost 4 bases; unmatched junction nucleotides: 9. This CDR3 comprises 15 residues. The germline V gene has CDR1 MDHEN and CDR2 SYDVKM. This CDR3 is CASRKGAWKNQPQHF. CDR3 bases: TGTGCCAGCAGGAAGGGGGCCTGGAAGAATCAGCCCCAGCATTTT.

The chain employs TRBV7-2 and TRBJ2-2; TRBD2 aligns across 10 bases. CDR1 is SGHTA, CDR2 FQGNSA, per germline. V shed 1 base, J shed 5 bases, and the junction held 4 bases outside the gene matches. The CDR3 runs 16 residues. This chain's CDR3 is CASSLELAGVTGELFF. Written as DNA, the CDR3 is TGTGCCAGCAGCTTAGAGCTAGCGGGAGTAACCGGGGAGCTGTTTTTT.

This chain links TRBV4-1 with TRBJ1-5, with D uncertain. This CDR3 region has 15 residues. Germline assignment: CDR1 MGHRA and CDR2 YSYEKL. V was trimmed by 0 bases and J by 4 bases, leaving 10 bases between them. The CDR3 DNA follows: TGCGCCAGCAGCCAAGATGGATCGGGGAATCAGCCCCAGCATTTT. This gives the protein CASSQDGSGNQPQHF.

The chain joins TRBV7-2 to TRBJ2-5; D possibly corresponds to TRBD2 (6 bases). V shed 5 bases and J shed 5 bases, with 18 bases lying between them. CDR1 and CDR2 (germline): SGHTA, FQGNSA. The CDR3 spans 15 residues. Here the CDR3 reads CASSPDAGRGETQYF. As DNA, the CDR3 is TGTGCCAGCAGCCCGGACGCGGGGAGAGGGGAGACCCAGTACTTC.

CDR3 coding DNA: TGTGCCTGGAGCGGGACCGGGACAGGACCCTACGAGCAGTACTTC. It yields the protein CAWSGTGTGPYEQYF. The chain links TRBV30 to TRBJ2-7; 8 bases match TRBD1. This CDR3 region has 15 residues. Germline-derived CDR1 and CDR2 are GTSNPN and SVGIG (reference sequence). After removal of 3 bases from V and 2 bases from J, the junction contained 9 bases not matched to a gene.

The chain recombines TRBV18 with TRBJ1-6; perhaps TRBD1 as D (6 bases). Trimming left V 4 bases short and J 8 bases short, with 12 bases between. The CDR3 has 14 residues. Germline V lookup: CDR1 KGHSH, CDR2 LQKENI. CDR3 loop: CASSRDTAYSPLHF. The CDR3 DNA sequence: TGTGCCAGCTCACGGGACACAGCCTATTCACCCCTCCACTTT.

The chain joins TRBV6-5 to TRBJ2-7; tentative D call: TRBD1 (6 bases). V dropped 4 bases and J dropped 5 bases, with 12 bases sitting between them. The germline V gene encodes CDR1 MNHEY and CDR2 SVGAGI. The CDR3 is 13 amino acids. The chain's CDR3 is CASSLTSGDEQYF. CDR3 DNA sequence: TGTGCCAGCAGTTTGACCTCAGGGGACGAGCAGTACTTC.

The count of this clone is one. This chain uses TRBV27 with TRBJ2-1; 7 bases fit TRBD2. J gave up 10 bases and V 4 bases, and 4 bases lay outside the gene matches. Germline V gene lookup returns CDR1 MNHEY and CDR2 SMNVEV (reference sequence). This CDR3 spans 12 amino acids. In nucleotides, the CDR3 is TGTGCCAGCAGTTCTAGCGGAAGGGAGCAGTTCTTC. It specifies CASSSSGREQFF.

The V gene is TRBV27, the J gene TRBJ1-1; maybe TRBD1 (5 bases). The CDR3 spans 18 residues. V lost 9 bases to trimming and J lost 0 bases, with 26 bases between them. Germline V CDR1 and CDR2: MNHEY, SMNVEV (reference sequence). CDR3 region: CASKKNPGVYLLNTEAFF. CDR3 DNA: TGTGCCAGTAAAAAGAATCCGGGGGTGTACCTATTGAACACTGAAGCTTTCTTT.

CDR3 bases: TGTGCCAGCAGCTTTCCGGGGCGGGGTTCCCCCGGGGAGCTGTTTTTT. Its protein product is CASSFPGRGSPGELFF. This chain joins TRBV7-2 and TRBJ2-2; possibly TRBD2 for D (6 bases). This CDR3 comprises 16 residues. Trimming pared 3 bases from V and 6 bases from J, leaving 17 bases between. The germline V gene has CDR1 SGHTA and CDR2 FQGNSA.

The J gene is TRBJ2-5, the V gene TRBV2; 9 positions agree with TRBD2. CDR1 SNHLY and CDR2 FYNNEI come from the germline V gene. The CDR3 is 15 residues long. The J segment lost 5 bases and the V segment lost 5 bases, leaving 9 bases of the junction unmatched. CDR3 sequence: CASSKEGLAGETQYF. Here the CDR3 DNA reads TGTGCCAGCAGTAAAGAGGGACTAGCCGGGGAGACCCAGTACTTC.